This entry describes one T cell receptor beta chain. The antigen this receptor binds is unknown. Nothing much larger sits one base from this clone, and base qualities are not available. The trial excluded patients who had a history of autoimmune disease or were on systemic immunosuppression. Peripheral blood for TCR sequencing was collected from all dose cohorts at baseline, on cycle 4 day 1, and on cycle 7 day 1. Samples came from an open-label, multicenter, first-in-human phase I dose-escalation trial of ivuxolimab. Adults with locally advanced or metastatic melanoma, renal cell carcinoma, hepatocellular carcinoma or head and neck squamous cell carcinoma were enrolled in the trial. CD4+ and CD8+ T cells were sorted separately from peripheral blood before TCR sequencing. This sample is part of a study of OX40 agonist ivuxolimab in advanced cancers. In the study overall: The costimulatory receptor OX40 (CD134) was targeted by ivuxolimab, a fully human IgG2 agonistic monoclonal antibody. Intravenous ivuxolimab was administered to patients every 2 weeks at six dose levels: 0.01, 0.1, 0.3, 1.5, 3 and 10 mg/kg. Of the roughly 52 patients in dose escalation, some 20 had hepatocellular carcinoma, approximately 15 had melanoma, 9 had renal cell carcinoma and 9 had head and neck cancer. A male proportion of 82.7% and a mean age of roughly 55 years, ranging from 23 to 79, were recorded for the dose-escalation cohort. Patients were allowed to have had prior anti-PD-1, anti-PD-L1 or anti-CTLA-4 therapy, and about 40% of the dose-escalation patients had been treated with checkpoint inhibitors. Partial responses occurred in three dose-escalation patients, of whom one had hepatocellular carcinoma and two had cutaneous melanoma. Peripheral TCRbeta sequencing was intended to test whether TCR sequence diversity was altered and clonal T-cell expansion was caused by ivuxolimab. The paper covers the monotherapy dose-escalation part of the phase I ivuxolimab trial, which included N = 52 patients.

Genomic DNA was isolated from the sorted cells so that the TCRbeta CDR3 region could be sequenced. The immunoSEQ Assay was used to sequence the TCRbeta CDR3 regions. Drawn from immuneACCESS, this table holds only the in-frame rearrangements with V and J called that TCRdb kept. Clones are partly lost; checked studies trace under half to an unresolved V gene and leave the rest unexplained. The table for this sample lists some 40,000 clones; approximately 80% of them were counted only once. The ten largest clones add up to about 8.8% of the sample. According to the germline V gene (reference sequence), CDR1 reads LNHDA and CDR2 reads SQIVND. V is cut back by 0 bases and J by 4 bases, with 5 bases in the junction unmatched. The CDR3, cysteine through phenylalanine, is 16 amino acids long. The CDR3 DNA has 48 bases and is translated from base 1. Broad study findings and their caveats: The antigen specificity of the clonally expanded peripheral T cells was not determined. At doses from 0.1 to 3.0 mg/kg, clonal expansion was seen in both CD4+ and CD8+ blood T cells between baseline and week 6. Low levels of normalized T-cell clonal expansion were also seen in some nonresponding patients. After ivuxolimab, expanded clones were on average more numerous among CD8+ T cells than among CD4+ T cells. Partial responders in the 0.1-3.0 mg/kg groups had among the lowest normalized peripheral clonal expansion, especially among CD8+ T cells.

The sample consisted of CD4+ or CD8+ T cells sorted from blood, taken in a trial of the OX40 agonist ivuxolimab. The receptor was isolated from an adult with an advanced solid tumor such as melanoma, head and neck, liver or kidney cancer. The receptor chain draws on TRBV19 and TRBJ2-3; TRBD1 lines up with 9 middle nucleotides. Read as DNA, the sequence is TGTGCCAGTAGTATAGACGGGACAGGGTTGGCAGATACGCAGTATTTT. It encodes CASSIDGTGLADTQYF.